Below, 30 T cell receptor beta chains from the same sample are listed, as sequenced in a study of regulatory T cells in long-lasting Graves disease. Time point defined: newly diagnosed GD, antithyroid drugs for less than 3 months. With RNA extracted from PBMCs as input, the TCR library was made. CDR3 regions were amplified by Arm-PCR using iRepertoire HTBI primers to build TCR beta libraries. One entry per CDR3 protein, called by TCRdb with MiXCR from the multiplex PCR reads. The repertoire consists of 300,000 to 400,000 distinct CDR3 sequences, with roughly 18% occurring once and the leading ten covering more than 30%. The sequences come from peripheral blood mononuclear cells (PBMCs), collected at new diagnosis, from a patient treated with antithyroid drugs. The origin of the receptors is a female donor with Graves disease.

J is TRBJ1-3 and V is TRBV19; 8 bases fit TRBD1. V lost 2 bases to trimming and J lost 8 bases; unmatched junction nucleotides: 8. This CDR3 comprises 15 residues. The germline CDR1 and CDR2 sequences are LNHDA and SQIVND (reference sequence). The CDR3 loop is CASSITRRGLDTIYF. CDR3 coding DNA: TGTGCCAGTAGTATAACACGCAGGGGGCTTGACACCATATATTTT.

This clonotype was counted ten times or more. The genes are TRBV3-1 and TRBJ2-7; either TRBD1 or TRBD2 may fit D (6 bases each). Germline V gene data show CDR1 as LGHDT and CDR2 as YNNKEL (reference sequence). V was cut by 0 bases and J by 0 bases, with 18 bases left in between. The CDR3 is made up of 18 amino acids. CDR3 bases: TGTGCCAGCAGCCAAGACGTACGTAGGGGGGCAAGCTCCTACGAGCAGTACTTC. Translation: CASSQDVRRGASSYEQYF.

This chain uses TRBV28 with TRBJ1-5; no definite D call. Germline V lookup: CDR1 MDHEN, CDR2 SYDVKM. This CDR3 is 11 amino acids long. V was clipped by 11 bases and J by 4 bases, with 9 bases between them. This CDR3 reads CASGRNQPQHF. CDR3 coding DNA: TGTGCCTCGGGCAGGAATCAGCCCCAGCATTTT. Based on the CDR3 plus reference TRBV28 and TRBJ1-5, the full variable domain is DVKVTQSSRYLVKRTGEKVFLECVQDMDHENMFWYRQDPGLGLRLIYFSYDVKMKEKGDIPEGYSVSREKKERFSLILESASTNQTSMYLCASGRNQPQHFGDGTRLSIL.

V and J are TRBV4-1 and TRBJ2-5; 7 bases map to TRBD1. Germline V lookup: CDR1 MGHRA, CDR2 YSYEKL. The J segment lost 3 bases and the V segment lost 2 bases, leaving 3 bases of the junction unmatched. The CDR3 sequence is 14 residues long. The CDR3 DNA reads TGCGCCAGCAGCCAACCCGGGACAGAAGAGACCCAGTACTTC. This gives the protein CASSQPGTEETQYF.

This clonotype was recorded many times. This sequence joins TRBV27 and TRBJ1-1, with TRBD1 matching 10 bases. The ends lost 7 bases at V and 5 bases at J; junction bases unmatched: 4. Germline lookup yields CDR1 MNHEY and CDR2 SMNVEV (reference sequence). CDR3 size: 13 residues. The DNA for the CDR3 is TGTGCCAGCACGGACAGGGGGGGGACTGAAGCTTTCTTT. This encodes CASTDRGGTEAFF.

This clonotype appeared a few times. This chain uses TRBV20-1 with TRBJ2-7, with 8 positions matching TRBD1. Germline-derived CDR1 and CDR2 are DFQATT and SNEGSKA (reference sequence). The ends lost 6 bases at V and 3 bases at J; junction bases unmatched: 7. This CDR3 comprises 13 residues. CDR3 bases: TGCAGTGCCCCCGGACAGGGCGACTACGAGCAGTACTTC. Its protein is CSAPGQGDYEQYF.

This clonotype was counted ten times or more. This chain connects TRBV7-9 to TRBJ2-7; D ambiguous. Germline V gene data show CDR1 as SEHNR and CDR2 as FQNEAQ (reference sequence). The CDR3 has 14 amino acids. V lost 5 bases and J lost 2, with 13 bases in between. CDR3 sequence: CASSTDRLTYEQYF. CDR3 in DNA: TGTGCCAGCAGCACGGACCGTCTCACCTACGAGCAGTACTTC.

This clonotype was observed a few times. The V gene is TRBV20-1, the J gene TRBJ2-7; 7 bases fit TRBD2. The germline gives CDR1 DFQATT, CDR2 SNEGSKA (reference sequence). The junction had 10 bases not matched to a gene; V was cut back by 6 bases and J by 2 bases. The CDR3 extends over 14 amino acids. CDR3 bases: TGCAGTGCCCATAATCCGACTAGCCCCTACGAGCAGTACTTC. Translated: CSAHNPTSPYEQYF.

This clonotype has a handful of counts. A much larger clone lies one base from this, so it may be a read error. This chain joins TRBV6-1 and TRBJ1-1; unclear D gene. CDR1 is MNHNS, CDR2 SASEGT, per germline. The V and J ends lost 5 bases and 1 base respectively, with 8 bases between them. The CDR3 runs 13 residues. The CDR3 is CASSHIRNTEAFF. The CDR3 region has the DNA TGTGCCAGCAGTCACATTCGGAACACTGAAGCTTTCTTT.

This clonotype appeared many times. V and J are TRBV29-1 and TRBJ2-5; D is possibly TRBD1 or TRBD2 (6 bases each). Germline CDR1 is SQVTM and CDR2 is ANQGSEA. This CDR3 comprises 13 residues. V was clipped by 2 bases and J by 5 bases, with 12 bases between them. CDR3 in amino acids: CSVELARGETQYF. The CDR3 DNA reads TGCAGCGTTGAACTAGCGAGGGGGGAGACCCAGTACTTC.

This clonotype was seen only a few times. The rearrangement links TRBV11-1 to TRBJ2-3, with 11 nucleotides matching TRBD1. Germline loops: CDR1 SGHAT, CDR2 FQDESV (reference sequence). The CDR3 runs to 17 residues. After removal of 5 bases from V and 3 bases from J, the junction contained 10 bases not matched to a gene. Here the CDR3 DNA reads TGTGCCAGCAGCCCAGGGACAGGGGGTCTGAGGACAGATACGCAGTATTTT. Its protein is CASSPGTGGLRTDTQYF. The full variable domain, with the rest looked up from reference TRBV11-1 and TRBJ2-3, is EAEVAQSPRYKITEKSQAVAFWCDPISGHATLYWYRQILGQGPELLVQFQDESVVDDSQLPKDRFSAERLKGVDSTLKIQPAELGDSAMYLCASSPGTGGLRTDTQYFGPGTRLTVL.

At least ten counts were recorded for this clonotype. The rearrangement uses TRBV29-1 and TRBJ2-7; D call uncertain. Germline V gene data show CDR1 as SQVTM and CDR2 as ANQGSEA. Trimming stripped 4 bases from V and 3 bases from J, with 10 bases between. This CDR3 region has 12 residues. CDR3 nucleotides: TGCAGCGTTGTGGGCATAAACTACGAGCAGTACTTC. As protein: CSVVGINYEQYF.

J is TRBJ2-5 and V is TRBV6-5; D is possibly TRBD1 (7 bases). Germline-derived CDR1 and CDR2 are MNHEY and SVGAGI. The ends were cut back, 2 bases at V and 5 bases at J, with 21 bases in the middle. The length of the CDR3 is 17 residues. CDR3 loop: CASSYLRGIGGQETQYF. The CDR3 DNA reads TGTGCCAGCAGTTACCTCCGAGGAATCGGGGGACAGGAGACCCAGTACTTC.

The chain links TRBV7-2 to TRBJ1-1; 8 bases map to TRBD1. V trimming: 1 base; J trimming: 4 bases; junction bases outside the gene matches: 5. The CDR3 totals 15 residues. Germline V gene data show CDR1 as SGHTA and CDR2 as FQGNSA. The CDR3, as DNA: TGTGCCAGCAGCTTAGATTACGGACAGGGCACTGAAGCTTTCTTT. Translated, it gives CASSLDYGQGTEAFF.

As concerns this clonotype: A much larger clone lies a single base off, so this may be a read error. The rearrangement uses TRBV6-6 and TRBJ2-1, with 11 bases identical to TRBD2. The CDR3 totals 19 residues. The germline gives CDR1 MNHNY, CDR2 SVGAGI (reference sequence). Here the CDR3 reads CASSYSSGTSGISYDEQFF. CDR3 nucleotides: TGTGCCAGCAGTTACTCGAGTGGGACTAGCGGAATTTCCTACGATGAGCAGTTCTTC.

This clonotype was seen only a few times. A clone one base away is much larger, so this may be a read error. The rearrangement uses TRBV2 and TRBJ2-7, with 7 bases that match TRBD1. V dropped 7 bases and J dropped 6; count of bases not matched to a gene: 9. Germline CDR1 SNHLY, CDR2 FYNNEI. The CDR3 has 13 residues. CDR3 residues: CASKHEGAPEQYF. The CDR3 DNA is TGTGCCAGCAAGCACGAGGGGGCCCCCGAGCAGTACTTC.

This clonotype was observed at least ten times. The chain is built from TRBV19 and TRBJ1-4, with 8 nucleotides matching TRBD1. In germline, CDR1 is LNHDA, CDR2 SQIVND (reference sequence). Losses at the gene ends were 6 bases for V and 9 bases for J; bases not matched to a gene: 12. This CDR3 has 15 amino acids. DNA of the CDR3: TGTGCCAGTAGCACTTACACAGGGGGAGATCAAAAACTGTTTTTT. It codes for CASSTYTGGDQKLFF.

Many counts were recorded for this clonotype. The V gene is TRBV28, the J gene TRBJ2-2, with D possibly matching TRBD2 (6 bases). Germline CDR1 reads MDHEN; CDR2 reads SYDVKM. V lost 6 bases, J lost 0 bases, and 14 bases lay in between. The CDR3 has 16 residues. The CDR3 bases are TGTGCCAGCAGCCGTACTAGCCCCGCGAACACCGGGGAGCTGTTTTTT. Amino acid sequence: CASSRTSPANTGELFF.

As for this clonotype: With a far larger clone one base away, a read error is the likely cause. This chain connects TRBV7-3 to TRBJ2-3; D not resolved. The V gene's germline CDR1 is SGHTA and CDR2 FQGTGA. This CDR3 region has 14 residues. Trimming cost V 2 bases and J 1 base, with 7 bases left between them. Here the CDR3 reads CASSLGFGTDTQYF. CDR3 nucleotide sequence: TGTGCCAGCAGCTTAGGCTTTGGCACAGATACGCAGTATTTT.

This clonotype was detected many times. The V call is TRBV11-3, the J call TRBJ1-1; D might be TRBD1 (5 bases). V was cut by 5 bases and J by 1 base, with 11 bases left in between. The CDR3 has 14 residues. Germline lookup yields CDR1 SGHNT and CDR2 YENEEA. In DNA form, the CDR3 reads TGTGCCAGCAGCCTCCACCAGGGGAACACTGAAGCTTTCTTT. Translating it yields CASSLHQGNTEAFF.

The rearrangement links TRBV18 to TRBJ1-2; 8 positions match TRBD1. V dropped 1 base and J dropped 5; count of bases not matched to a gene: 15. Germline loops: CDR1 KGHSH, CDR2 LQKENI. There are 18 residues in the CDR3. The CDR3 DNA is TGTGCCAGCTCACCACTGGGCCCAACACCGACAGGGGAATATGGCTACACCTTC. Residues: CASSPLGPTPTGEYGYTF.

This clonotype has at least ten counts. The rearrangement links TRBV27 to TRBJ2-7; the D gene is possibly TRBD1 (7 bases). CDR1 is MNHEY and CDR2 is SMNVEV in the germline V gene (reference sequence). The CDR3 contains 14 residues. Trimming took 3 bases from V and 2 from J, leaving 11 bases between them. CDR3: CASSFPGGTYEQYF. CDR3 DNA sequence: TGTGCCAGCAGTTTCCCAGGGGGGACCTACGAGCAGTACTTC.

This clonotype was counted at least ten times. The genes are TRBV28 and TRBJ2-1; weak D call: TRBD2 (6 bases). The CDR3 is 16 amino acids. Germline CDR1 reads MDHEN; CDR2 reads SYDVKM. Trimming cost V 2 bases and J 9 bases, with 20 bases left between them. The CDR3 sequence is CASSLGGSLVGGEQFF. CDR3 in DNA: TGTGCCAGCAGTTTAGGGGGGTCATTGGTGGGGGGTGAGCAGTTCTTC.

CDR3 DNA: TGTGCCAGCAGTGAAGCAGCCAGCACAGATACGCAGTATTTT. Its translation: CASSEAASTDTQYF. V gene TRBV2 combines with J gene TRBJ2-3; D is ambiguous. The ends were cut back, 0 bases at V and 0 bases at J, with 4 bases in the middle. Germline CDR1 and CDR2: SNHLY and FYNNEI. This CDR3 has 14 residues.

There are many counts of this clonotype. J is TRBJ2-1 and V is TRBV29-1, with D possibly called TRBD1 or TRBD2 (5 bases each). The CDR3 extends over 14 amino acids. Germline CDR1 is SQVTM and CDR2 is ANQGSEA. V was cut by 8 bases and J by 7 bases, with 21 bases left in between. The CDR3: CSKTGTACLNEQFF. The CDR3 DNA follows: TGCAGCAAAACCGGGACCGCTTGTTTGAATGAGCAGTTCTTC.

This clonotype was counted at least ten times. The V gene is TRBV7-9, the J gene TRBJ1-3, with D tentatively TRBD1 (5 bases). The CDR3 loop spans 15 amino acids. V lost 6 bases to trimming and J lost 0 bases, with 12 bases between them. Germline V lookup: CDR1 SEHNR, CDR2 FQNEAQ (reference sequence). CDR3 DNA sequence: TGTGCCAGCAGGGGGGGGAGCAGCTCTGGAAACACCATATATTTT. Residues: CASRGGSSSGNTIYF.

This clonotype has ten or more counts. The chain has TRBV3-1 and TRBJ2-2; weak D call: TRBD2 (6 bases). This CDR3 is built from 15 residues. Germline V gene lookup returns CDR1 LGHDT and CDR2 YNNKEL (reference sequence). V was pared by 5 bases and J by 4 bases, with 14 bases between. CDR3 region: CASSFVQGLTGELFF. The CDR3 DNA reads TGTGCCAGCAGCTTCGTGCAGGGACTCACCGGGGAGCTGTTTTTT. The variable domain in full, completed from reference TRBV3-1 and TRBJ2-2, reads DTAVSQTPKYLVTQMGNDKSIKCEQNLGHDTMYWYKQDSKKFLKIMFSYNNKELIINETVPNRFSPKSPDKAHLNLHINSLELGDSAVYFCASSFVQGLTGELFFGEGSRLTVL.

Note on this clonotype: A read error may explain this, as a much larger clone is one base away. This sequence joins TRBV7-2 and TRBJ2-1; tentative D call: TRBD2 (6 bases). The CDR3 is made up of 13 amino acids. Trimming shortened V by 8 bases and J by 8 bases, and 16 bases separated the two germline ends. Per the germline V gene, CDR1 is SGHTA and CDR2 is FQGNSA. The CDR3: CASSPTAGDEQFF. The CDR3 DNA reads TGTGCCAGCTCACCAACAGCGGGCGATGAGCAGTTCTTC.

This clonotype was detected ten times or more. CDR3 residues: CASSQDGFDGEINEQYF. The CDR3 bases are TGTGCCAGCAGCCAAGATGGGTTTGATGGGGAGATTAACGAGCAGTACTTC. The rearrangement links TRBV4-2 to TRBJ2-7; D is possibly TRBD2 (5 bases). CDR1 LGHNA and CDR2 YNFKEQ come from the germline V gene. Trimming left V 0 bases short and J 5 bases short, with 20 bases between. This CDR3 comprises 17 residues.

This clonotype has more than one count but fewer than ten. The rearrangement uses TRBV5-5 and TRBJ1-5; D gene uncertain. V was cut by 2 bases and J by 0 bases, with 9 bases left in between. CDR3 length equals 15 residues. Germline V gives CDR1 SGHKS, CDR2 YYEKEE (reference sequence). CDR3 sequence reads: CASSFYVDSNQPQHF. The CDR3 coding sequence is TGTGCCAGCAGCTTCTATGTGGATAGCAATCAGCCCCAGCATTTT.